This T cell receptor beta chain was captured by sequencing in a study of T cell responses to AZD1222 COVID-19 vaccine. Concerning this clone itself: What it recognizes is unknown.

Second-dose groups at about 4 or about 12 weeks were pooled. Study-level findings and limits: The sample set comprised mostly white British donors with more females, and clonal diversity was possibly underestimated. All repertoire sampling was performed exclusively after the peak T cell response. The breadth and depth of Spike-specific TCRs increased once two AZD1222 doses had been given.

The repertoire was sequenced with immunoSEQ multiplex PCR; TCRdb's copy has only in-frame clones and lacks some. This repertoire shows about 180,000 clones, 80% to 95% found once; its top ten account for around 2%. This TCR derives from an adult who received the AZD1222 COVID-19 vaccine. The starting material was peripheral blood, obtained 28 days after the second AZD1222 dose.

The CDR3 sequence is CASSEAQGSSYNEQFF. The CDR3 DNA is TGTGCCAGCAGTGAAGCTCAAGGCAGTTCCTACAATGAGCAGTTCTTC. This chain uses TRBV6-1 with TRBJ2-1; D remains unclear. The CDR3 contains 16 residues. V lost 0 bases and J lost 1, with 10 bases in between. Germline loops: CDR1 MNHNS, CDR2 SASEGT.